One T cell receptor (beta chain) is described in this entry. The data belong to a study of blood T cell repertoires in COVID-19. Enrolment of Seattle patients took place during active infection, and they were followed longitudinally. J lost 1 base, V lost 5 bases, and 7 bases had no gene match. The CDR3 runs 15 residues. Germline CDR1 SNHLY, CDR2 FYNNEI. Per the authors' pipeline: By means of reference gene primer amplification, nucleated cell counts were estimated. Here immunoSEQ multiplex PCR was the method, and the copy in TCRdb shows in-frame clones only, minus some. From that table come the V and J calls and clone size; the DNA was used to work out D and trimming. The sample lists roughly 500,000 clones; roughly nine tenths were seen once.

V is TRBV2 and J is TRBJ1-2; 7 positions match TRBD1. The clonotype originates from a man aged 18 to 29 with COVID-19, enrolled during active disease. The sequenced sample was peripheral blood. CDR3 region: CASSLNRGGNYGYTF. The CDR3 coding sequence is TGTGCCAGCAGTCTTAACAGGGGTGGTAACTATGGCTACACCTTC.